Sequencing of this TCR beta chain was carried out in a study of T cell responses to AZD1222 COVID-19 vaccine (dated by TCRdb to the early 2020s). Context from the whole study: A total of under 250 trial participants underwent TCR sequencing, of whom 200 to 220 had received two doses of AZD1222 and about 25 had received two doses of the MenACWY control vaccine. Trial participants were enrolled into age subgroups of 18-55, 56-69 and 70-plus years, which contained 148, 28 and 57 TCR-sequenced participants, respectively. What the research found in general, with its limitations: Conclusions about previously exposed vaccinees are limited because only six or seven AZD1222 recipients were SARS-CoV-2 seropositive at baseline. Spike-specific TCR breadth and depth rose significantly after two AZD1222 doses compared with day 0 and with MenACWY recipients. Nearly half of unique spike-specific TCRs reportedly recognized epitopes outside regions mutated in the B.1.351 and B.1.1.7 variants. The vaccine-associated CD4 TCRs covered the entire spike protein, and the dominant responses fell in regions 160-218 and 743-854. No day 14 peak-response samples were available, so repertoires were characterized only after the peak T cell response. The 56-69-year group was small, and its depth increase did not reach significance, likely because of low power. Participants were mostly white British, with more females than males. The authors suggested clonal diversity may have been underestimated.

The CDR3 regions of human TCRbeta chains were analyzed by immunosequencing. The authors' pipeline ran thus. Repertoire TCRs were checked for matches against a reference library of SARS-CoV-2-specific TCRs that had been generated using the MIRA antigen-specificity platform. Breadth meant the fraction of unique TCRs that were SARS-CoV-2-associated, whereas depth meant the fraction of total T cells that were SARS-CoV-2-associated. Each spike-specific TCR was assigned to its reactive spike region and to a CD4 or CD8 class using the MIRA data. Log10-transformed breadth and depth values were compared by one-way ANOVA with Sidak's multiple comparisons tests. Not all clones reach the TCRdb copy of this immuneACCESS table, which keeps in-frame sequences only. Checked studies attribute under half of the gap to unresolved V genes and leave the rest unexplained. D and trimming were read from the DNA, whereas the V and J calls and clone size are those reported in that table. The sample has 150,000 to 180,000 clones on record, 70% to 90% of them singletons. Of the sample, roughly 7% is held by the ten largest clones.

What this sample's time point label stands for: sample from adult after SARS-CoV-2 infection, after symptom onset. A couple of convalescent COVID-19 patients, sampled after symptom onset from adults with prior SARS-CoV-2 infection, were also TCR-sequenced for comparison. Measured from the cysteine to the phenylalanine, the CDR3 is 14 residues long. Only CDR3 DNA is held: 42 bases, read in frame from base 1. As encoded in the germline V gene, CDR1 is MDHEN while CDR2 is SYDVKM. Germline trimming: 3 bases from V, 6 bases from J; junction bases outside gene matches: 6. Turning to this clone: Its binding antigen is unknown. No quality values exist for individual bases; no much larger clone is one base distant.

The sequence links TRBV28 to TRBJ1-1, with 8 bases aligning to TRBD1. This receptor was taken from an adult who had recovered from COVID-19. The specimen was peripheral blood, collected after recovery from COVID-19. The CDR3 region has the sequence CASSLWQGASEAFF. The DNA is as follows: TGTGCCAGCAGTTTGTGGCAGGGGGCATCTGAAGCTTTCTTT. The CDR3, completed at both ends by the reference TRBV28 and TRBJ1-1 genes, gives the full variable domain DVKVTQSSRYLVKRTGEKVFLECVQDMDHENMFWYRQDPGLGLRLIYFSYDVKMKEKGDIPEGYSVSREKKERFSLILESASTNQTSMYLCASSLWQGASEAFFGQGTRLTVV.